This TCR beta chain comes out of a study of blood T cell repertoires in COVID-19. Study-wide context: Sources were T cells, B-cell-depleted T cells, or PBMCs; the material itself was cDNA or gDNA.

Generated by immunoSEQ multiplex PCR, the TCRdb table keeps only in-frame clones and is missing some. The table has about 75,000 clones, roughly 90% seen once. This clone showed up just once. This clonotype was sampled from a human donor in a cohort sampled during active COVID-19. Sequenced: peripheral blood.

The CDR3 sequence: CASSYGGGSYEQYF. Written as DNA, the CDR3 is TGTGCCAGCTCCTATGGAGGTGGCTCCTACGAGCAGTACTTC. The chain joins TRBV27 to TRBJ2-7, with D possibly matching TRBD2 (5 bases). CDR1 is MNHEY and CDR2 is SMNVEV in the germline V gene (reference sequence). The CDR3 covers 14 residues. Trimming removed 8 bases at V and 0 bases at J, with 14 bases between.